The 5 T cell receptor beta chains reported below all come from one sample, sequenced in a study of shared clonotypes between healthy human individuals. Assay: immunoSEQ multiplex PCR; the TCRdb copy retains only in-frame clones and omits some. The sample lists a few hundred thousand clones; over 70% were seen once. The sequencing sample was made of memory CD4+ T cells sorted from blood. Sample subset: CD45RA-negative fraction. The receptor set was obtained from a man aged 25-40 years in good health.

Written as DNA, the CDR3 is TGTGCCAGCAGCTTGACCGGGGGCCGCGAGACCCAGTACTTC. Translating gives CASSLTGGRETQYF. V is TRBV6-1 and J is TRBJ2-5, with D perhaps assigned TRBD1 or TRBD2 (6 bases each). Trimming cost V 6 bases and J 5 bases, with 16 bases left between them. Germline V CDR1 and CDR2: MNHNS, SASEGT. This CDR3 is 14 amino acids long.

The J gene is TRBJ2-3, the V gene TRBV7-2; 9 nucleotides line up with TRBD2. The CDR3 loop spans 15 amino acids. Trimming removed 5 bases from V and 4 bases from J; junction bases left unmatched: 7. CDR1 and CDR2 (germline): SGHTA, FQGNSA. As DNA, the CDR3 is TGTGCCAGCAGCAAACCTAGCGGGGTCGCAGATACGCAGTATTTT. Protein product: CASSKPSGVADTQYF.

This chain joins TRBV5-4 and TRBJ1-1; 11 bases map to TRBD1. This CDR3 is built from 16 residues. Trimming took 0 bases from V and 1 from J; bases not matched to a gene: 2. CDR1 is SGHNT, CDR2 YYREEE, per germline (reference sequence). The CDR3 sequence is CASSLGDRGWNTEAFF. CDR3 in DNA: TGTGCCAGCAGCTTGGGGGACAGGGGGTGGAACACTGAAGCTTTCTTT.

The chain couples TRBV7-8 to TRBJ2-2, with 8 positions matching TRBD1. The junction had 5 bases not matched to a gene; V was cut back by 1 base and J by 7 bases. Germline values: CDR1 SGHVS, CDR2 FQNEAQ. The CDR3 is 15 residues long. The CDR3 sequence: CASSLGPGGNGELFF. The DNA of the CDR3 is TGTGCCAGCAGCTTAGGTCCAGGGGGCAACGGGGAGCTGTTTTTT. Looking up the rest from reference TRBV7-8 and TRBJ2-2 gives the full variable domain: GAGVSQSPRYKVAKRGQDVALRCDPISGHVSLFWYQQALGQGPEFLTYFQNEAQLDKSGLPSDRFFAERPEGSVSTLKIQRTQQEDSAVYLCASSLGPGGNGELFFGEGSRLTVL.

This chain connects TRBV7-8 to TRBJ1-1; TRBD1 might be the D (5 bases). Germline V gene lookup returns CDR1 SGHVS and CDR2 FQNEAQ. The CDR3 sequence is 14 residues long. The V end was cut by 7 bases, the J end by 2 bases, with 14 bases between. The CDR3 nucleotides are TGTGCCAGCACCTCCGCAGGGCCAAACACTGAAGCTTTCTTT. It yields the protein CASTSAGPNTEAFF.